The 15 T cell receptor beta chains listed next were all sequenced from one sample in a study of breast tumors, draining lymph nodes, adjacent tissues. TCRdb reprocessed the multiplex PCR reads with MiXCR, giving one entry per CDR3 protein. This repertoire shows approximately 230,000 distinct CDR3 sequences, 34% found once; its top ten account for approximately 4%. The lymph nodes were axillary draining lymph nodes from breast cancer patients. Sample: axillary lymph node tissue. The receptors originated from a female donor with breast cancer. Some clones in this sample may be carry-over from other donors' samples.

About this clonotype: One end of the junction fails to match germline, which may point to a read error. The chain links TRBV10-2 to TRBJ1-4; 8 bases are a match to TRBD1. Germline V CDR1 and CDR2: WSHSY, SAAADI. This CDR3 has 14 residues. The CDR3 nucleotides read TGCGCCAGCAGCCTACAGGGGGAGGGTGGAAAACTGCTTTTT. The encoded protein is CASSLQGEGGKLLF.

Remarks on this clonotype: Possible read error: a much larger clone is one base away. The chain combines TRBV19 with TRBJ2-7; the D gene is possibly TRBD1 (6 bases). Germline V gives CDR1 LNHDA, CDR2 SQIVND (reference sequence). This CDR3 is built from 14 residues. V was cut by 3 bases and J by 9 bases, with 18 bases left in between. The CDR3 bases are TGTGCCAGTAGTATTGATAGGGGGAAATTCGGGCAGTACTTC. This encodes CASSIDRGKFGQYF.

CDR3 sequence: CASTLNGQGKTGELFF. For the CDR3, the DNA is TGTGCCAGCACCTTGAACGGACAGGGAAAAACCGGGGAGCTGTTTTTT. The V gene is TRBV6-1, the J gene TRBJ2-2; 8 bases are shared with TRBD1. V shed 7 bases and J 5 bases; nucleotides not matched to a gene: 12. This CDR3 region has 16 residues. Germline assignment: CDR1 MNHNS and CDR2 SASEGT.

This clonotype was recorded at least ten times. This chain joins TRBV20-1 and TRBJ1-3; no reliable D call. Germline CDR1 is DFQATT and CDR2 is SNEGSKA (reference sequence). The CDR3 is 13 amino acids. Trimming removed 2 bases from V and 8 bases from J, with 13 bases in between. This CDR3 is CSARRTGVDTIYF. CDR3 in DNA: TGCAGTGCTAGACGGACCGGGGTGGACACCATATATTTT.

This clonotype has ten or more counts. The rearrangement uses TRBV20-1 and TRBJ2-2; no clear D. The CDR3 has 14 residues. V gave up 6 bases and J gave up 5 bases, with 16 bases separating them. Germline CDR1 reads DFQATT; CDR2 reads SNEGSKA (reference sequence). The CDR3 bases are TGCAGTGCCTTGACTGACGGTTCGACCGGGGAGCTGTTTTTT. It yields the protein CSALTDGSTGELFF.

This clonotype has a handful of counts. CDR3 nucleotides: TGCGCCAGCAGCTTGGGGGCTAGCTTTCGGGAGACCCAGTACTTC. Its translation: CASSLGASFRETQYF. J is TRBJ2-5 and V is TRBV5-1; tentative D call: TRBD2 (5 bases). From germline, CDR1 is SGHRS and CDR2 YFSETQ. Between the trimmed V and J ends, which lost 0 bases and 5 bases, there was a span of 14 bases. The CDR3 is made up of 15 amino acids.

With regard to this clonotype: This could be a read error, since a much larger clone is one nucleotide away. The chain uses TRBV20-1 and TRBJ2-3, with D tentatively TRBD1 (6 bases). In germline, CDR1 is DFQATT, CDR2 SNEGSKA (reference sequence). Trimming pared 5 bases from V and 3 bases from J, leaving 15 bases between. This CDR3 is 14 amino acids long. Here the CDR3 reads CSAVRGLNTDTQYF. For the CDR3, the DNA is TGCAGTGCTGTCAGGGGATTAAATACAGATACGCAGTATTTT.

The sample holds many counts of this clonotype. The V and J genes are TRBV20-1 and TRBJ2-1; TRBD2 matches 10 bases. V was pared by 0 bases and J by 8 bases, with 7 bases of the junction left unmatched. CDR1 DFQATT and CDR2 SNEGSKA come from the germline V gene (reference sequence). This CDR3 contains 15 residues. CDR3 amino acids: CSARDMLAGVHEQFF. DNA for the CDR3: TGCAGTGCTAGAGATATGCTAGCGGGAGTCCATGAGCAGTTCTTC.

As regards this clonotype: Being one base from a much bigger clone, this may be a read error. The rearrangement links TRBV7-2 to TRBJ2-1; TRBD2 matches at 8 bases. CDR3 length: 15 amino acids. Germline-derived CDR1 and CDR2 are SGHTA and FQGNSA. The CDR3 nucleotides read TGTGCCGGCAGCACCGGACTAGCAACCTACAATGAGCAGTTCTTC. Translation: CAGSTGLATYNEQFF.

Many counts were recorded for this clonotype. The chain joins TRBV7-8 to TRBJ2-3, with D hard to call. CDR1 is SGHVS, CDR2 FQNEAQ, per germline. CDR3 size: 15 residues. V lost 3 bases to trimming and J lost 4 bases, with 14 bases between them. CDR3 amino acids: CASSFVLVDADTQYF. The CDR3 bases are TGTGCCAGCAGCTTTGTTTTGGTGGACGCAGATACGCAGTATTTT.

The rearrangement links TRBV11-3 to TRBJ2-3; D is perhaps TRBD1 (7 bases). V dropped 5 bases and J dropped 2 bases, with 17 bases sitting between them. Germline CDR1 and CDR2: SGHNT and YENEEA. The CDR3 is 16 residues long. CDR3 sequence reads: CASSSTRGTSTDTQYF. The CDR3 nucleotides are TGTGCCAGCAGCAGTACCAGGGGGACTTCCACAGATACGCAGTATTTT.

This clonotype was counted ten times or more. This chain links TRBV6-6 with TRBJ2-2, with D possibly being TRBD1 (5 bases). The CDR3 has 15 residues. Germline values: CDR1 MNHNY, CDR2 SVGAGI (reference sequence). V lost 3 bases, J lost 1 base, and 9 bases lay in between. The CDR3 DNA reads TGTGCCAGCAGTTATCCCACAGGGAACACCGGGGAGCTGTTTTTT. Translated, it gives CASSYPTGNTGELFF.

This clonotype was seen repeatedly, ten times or more. The chain links TRBV19 to TRBJ1-2; D may be TRBD1 (5 bases). The germline V gene encodes CDR1 LNHDA and CDR2 SQIVND (reference sequence). The CDR3 sequence is 14 residues long. Trimming removed 3 bases at V and 7 bases at J, with 15 bases between. In DNA, the CDR3 is TGTGCCAGTAGTATGGGTAGGGGAAGCTCTGGCTACACCTTC. It yields the protein CASSMGRGSSGYTF.

This clonotype was detected many times. The chain is built from TRBV18 and TRBJ2-7; TRBD1 agrees at 10 bases. V dropped 3 bases and J dropped 5; count of bases not matched to a gene: 1. CDR1 and CDR2 from the germline V gene are KGHSH and LQKENI. The CDR3 totals 13 residues. The CDR3 loop is CASSPGQGHEQYF. The CDR3 DNA reads TGTGCCAGCTCACCGGGACAGGGGCACGAGCAGTACTTC.

CDR3 in amino acids: CASSLWQVTHEQYF. CDR3 DNA sequence: TGTGCCAGCAGTTTATGGCAGGTCACCCACGAGCAGTACTTC. This sequence joins TRBV28 and TRBJ2-7; D is unclear. V was pared by 0 bases and J by 5 bases, with 11 bases between. Looked up from germline, CDR1 is MDHEN and CDR2 is SYDVKM. The CDR3 contains 14 residues.